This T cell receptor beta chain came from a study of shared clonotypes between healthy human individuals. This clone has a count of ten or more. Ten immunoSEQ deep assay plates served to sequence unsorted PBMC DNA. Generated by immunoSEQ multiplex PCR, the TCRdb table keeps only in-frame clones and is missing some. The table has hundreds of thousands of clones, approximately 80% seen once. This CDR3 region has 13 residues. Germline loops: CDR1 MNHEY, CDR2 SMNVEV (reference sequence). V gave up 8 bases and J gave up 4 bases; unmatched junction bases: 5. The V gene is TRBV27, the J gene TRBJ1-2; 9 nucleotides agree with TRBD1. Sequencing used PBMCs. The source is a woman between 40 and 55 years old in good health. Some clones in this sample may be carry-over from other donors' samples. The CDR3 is CASATGGLYGYTF. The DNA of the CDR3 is TGTGCCAGCGCTACAGGGGGCCTCTATGGCTACACCTTC.